This TCR beta chain derives from a study of T-cell memory formation after mild COVID-19. The wider study: The two donors had largely donor-specific TCR clusters. Study-level points and caveats: CD4+ bias marked clones expanding day 15 to 37, unlike balanced contracting clones. Among CD4+ contracting clones, most were CM and EM, and CD8+ ones EMRA.

TCRalpha and TCRbeta libraries used 5'RACE with constant-segment primers and UMIs. TCRdb recomputed calls from the 5' RACE reads with MiXCR, one row per CDR3 protein. Of around 250,000 distinct CDR3 sequences listed, 15% to 20% are singletons. Only a few counts were recorded for this clonotype. The target antigen is unknown. V shed 5 bases and J shed 14 bases, with 18 bases lying between them. The germline gives CDR1 KGHSH, CDR2 LQKENI. The CDR3 has 12 amino acids. The chain is built from TRBV18 and TRBJ1-2, with D possibly TRBD1 on 5 matching bases. This sequence originates from a man aged 18 to 29 who had mild COVID-19 (a few samples of this study predate the infection). Cell type and time point are not known. Source material: PBMCs or a T cell subset sorted from them (not recorded which). CDR3 loop: CASSSGRGVKTF. In DNA form, the CDR3 reads TGTGCCAGCTCATCCGGACGGGGGGTAAAGACCTTC.